Sequencing of this TCR beta chain was carried out in a study of shared clonotypes between healthy human individuals. Findings and limits, study-wide: Blood was the only sampled material, and tissue repertoires likely differ. Sharing across four donors was highest in naive CD4 (roughly 5%) and lowest in memory CD8 (about 0.4%). The study found lower generation probabilities in non-shared clonotypes than in those shared by all four donors.

Remarks on this clone: Its antigen is currently unknown.

TCRdb's copy holds only in-frame clones and misses some; the assay was immunoSEQ multiplex PCR. The sample yields some 1 million clones, about 75% seen once. In the CD4+ fraction, cells were divided into CD45RA+ naive and CD45RA-negative memory subsets. The CDR3 runs to 13 residues. Trimming removed 4 bases from V and 4 bases from J, with 9 bases in between. The germline V gene has CDR1 MDHEN and CDR2 SYDVKM. This sequence was found in a man aged 18 to 30 in good health. The sample was memory CD4+ T cells sorted from blood. Stated subset: CD45RA-negative fraction. The rearrangement joins TRBV28 to TRBJ2-3, with D possibly matching TRBD1 (5 bases). The CDR3 region has the DNA TGTGCCAGCAGTTCAGTGGGGCCAGATACGCAGTATTTT. This translates into CASSSVGPDTQYF. Combining the CDR3 with reference TRBV28 and TRBJ2-3 gives the whole variable domain DVKVTQSSRYLVKRTGEKVFLECVQDMDHENMFWYRQDPGLGLRLIYFSYDVKMKEKGDIPEGYSVSREKKERFSLILESASTNQTSMYLCASSSVGPDTQYFGPGTRLTVL.